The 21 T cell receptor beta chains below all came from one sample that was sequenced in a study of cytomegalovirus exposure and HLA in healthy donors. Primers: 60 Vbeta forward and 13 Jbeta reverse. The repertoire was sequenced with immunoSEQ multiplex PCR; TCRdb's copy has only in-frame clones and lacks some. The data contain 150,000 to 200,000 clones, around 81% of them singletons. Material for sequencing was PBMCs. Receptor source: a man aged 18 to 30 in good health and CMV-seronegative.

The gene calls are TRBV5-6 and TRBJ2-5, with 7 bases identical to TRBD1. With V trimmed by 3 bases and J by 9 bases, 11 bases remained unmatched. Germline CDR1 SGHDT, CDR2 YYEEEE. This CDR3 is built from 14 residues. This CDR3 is CASSSPSDRMAQYF. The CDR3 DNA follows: TGTGCCAGCAGCTCCCCTTCGGACAGGATGGCCCAGTACTTC. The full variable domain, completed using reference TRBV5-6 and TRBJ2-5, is DAGVTQSPTHLIKTRGQQVTLRCSPKSGHDTVSWYQQALGQGPQFIFQYYEEEERQRGNFPDRFSGHQFPNYSSELNVNALLLGDSALYLCASSSPSDRMAQYFGPGTRLLVL.

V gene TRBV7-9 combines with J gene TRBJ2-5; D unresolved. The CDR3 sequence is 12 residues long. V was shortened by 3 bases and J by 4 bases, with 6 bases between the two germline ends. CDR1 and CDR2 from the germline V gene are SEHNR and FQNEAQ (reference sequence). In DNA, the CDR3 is TGTGCCAGCAGCTTTACCGGAGAGACCCAGTACTTC. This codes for CASSFTGETQYF.

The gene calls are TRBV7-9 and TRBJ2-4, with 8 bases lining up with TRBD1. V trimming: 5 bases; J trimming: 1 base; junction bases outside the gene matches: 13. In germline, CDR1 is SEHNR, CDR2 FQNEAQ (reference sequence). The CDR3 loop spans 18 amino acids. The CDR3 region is CASSVWTGRGWAKNIQYF. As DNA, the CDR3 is TGTGCCAGCAGCGTTTGGACAGGGCGAGGGTGGGCCAAAAACATTCAGTACTTC.

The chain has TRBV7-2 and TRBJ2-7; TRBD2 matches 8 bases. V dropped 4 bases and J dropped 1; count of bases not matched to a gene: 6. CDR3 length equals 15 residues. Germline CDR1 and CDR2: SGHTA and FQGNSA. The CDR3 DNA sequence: TGTGCCAGCAGCTCCGGGGGGGCCAGGTCCTACGAGCAGTACTTC. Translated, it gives CASSSGGARSYEQYF.

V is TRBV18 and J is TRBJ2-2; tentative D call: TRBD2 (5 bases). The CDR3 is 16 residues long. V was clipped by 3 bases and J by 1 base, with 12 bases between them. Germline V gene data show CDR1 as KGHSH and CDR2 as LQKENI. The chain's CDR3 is CASSPPGSLNTGELFF. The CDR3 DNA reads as TGTGCCAGCTCACCTCCGGGGAGTCTGAACACCGGGGAGCTGTTTTTT. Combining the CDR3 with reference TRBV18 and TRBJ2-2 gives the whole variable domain NAGVMQNPRHLVRRRGQEARLRCSPMKGHSHVYWYRQLPEEGLKFMVYLQKENIIDESGMPKERFSAEFPKEGPSILRIQQVVRGDSAAYFCASSPPGSLNTGELFFGEGSRLTVL.

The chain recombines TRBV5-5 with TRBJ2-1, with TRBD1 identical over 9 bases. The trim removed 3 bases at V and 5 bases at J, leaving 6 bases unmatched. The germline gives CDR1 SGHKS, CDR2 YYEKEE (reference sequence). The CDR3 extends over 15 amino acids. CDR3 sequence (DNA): TGTGCCAGCAGCTATCGGGGACAGGGCAACAATGAGCAGTTCTTC. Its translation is CASSYRGQGNNEQFF.

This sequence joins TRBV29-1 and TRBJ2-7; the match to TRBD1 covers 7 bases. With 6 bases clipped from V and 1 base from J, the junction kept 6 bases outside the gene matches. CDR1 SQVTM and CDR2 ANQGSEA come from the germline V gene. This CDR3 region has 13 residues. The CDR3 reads CSVTDRRSYEQYF. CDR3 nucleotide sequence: TGCAGCGTGACGGACAGGAGGTCCTACGAGCAGTACTTC.

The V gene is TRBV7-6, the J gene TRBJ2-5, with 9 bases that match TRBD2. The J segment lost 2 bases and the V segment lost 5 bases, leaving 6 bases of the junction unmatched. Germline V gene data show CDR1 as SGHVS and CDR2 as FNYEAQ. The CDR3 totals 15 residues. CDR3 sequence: CASSQPGLAQETQYF. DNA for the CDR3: TGTGCCAGCAGCCAACCGGGACTAGCACAAGAGACCCAGTACTTC.

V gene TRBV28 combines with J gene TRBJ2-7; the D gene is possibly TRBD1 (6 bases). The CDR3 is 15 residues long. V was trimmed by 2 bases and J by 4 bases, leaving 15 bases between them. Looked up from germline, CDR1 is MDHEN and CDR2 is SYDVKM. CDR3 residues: CASSLVQGILYEQYF. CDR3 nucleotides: TGTGCCAGCAGTTTAGTCCAGGGGATCCTTTACGAGCAGTACTTC.

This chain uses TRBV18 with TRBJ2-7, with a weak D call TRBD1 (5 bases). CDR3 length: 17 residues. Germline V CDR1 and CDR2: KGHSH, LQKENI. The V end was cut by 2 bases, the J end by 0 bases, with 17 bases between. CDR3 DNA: TGTGCCAGCTCACCAAATCTTTCAGGGATCGGCTCCTACGAGCAGTACTTC. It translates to CASSPNLSGIGSYEQYF.

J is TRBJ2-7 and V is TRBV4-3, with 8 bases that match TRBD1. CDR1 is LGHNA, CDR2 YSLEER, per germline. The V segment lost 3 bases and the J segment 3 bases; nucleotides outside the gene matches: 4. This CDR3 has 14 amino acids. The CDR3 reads CASSQMDRDYEQYF. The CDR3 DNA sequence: TGCGCCAGCAGCCAGATGGACAGGGACTACGAGCAGTACTTC.

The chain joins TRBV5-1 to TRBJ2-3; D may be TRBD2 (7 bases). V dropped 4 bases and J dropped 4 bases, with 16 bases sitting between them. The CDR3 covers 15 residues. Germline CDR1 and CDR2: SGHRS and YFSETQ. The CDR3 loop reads CASSETRGGADTQYF. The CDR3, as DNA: TGCGCCAGCAGCGAGACTAGAGGGGGGGCAGATACGCAGTATTTT. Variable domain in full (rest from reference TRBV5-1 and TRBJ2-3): KAGVTQTPRYLIKTRGQQVTLSCSPISGHRSVSWYQQTPGQGLQFLFEYFSETQRNKGNFPGRFSGRQFSNSRSEMNVSTLELGDSALYLCASSETRGGADTQYFGPGTRLTVL.

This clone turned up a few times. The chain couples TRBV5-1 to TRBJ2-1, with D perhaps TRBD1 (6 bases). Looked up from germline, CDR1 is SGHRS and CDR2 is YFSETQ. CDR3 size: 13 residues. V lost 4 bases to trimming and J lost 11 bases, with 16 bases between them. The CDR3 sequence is CASSEVPDSKQFF. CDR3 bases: TGCGCCAGCAGCGAAGTACCGGACAGCAAGCAGTTCTTC.

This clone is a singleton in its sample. In DNA, the CDR3 is TGTGCCAGCAGGCGTAGCGGGGGGCCTCCCTACGAGCAGTACTTC. Translating it yields CASRRSGGPPYEQYF. The chain links TRBV21-1 to TRBJ2-7; the DNA was not used to check the table's D call, TRBD2. TRBV21-1 is a pseudogene locus. The CDR3 runs to 15 residues.

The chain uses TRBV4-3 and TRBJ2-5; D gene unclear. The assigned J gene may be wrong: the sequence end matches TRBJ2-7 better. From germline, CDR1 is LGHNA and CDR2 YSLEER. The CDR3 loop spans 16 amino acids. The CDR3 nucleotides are TGCGCCAGCAGCCCATTCCCGATTAGCCAACCCTACGAGCAGTACTTC. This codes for CASSPFPISQPYEQYF.

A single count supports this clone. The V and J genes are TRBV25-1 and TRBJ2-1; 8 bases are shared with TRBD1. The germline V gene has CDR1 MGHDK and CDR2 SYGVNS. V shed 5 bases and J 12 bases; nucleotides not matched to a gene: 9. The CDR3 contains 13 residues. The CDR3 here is CASSSSRGRWQFF. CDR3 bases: TGTGCCAGCAGTTCTTCCAGGGGGCGATGGCAGTTCTTC.

CDR3: CASSQGTDEQFF. CDR3 coding DNA: TGTGCCAGCAGTCAGGGGACGGATGAGCAGTTCTTC. The V call is TRBV6-6, the J call TRBJ2-1, with a tentative D call TRBD1 (6 bases). Germline V CDR1 and CDR2: MNHNY, SVGAGI (reference sequence). The V gene lost 5 bases and the J gene lost 8 bases, with 10 bases spanning the gap. The CDR3 runs to 12 residues.

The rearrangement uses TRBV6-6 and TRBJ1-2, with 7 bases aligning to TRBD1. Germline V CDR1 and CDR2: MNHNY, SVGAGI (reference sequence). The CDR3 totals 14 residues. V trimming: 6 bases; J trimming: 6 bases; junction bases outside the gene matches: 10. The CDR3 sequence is CASRPGTESHGYTF. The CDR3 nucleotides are TGTGCCAGCAGACCCGGGACAGAAAGTCATGGCTACACCTTC.

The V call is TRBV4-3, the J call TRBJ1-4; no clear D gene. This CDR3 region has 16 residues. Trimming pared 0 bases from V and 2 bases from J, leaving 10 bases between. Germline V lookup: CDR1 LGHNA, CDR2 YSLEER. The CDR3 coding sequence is TGCGCCAGCAGCCAAGATATAACGGAGACTAATGAAAAACTGTTTTTT. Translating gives CASSQDITETNEKLFF.

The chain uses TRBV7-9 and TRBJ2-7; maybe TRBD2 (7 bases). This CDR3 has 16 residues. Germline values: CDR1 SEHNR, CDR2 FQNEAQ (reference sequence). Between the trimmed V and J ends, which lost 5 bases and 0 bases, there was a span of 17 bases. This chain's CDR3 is CASSLWGASGSYEQYF. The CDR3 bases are TGTGCCAGCAGCCTATGGGGGGCTAGCGGCTCCTACGAGCAGTACTTC.

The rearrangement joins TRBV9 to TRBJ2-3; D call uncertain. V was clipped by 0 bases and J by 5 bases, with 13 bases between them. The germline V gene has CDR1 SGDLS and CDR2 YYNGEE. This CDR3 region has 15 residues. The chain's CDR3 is CASSVGDLFRDTQYF. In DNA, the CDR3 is TGTGCCAGCAGCGTAGGTGACTTATTTCGAGATACGCAGTATTTT.